The 15 T cell receptor beta chains below were found in one sample sequenced in a study of blood T cell repertoires in COVID-19 (dated by TCRdb to the early 2020s). Libraries came from the immunoSEQ multiplex PCR assay. Held by TCRdb, this immuneACCESS table contains in-frame sequences only and omits some clones. Under half of the omission traces to an unresolved V gene where checked; the cause of the rest is unknown. In this sample the table shows approximately 92,000 clones, around 76% of which occur a single time. The biggest ten clones account for 18% of the sample. Sequenced material: peripheral blood. The receptors were sampled from an elderly man with acute or convalescent COVID-19.

This chain links TRBV30 with TRBJ2-2; D is possibly TRBD2 (6 bases). The V gene's germline CDR1 is GTSNPN and CDR2 SVGIG (reference sequence). Trimming took off 3 bases at V and 7 bases at J, with 21 bases between the two ends. The CDR3 loop spans 16 amino acids. The CDR3 sequence is CAWRWRGLAFGGELFF. Written as DNA, the CDR3 is TGTGCCTGGAGGTGGAGGGGTCTGGCCTTCGGCGGGGAGCTGTTTTTT. Full variable domain (rest looked up from reference TRBV30 and TRBJ2-2): SQTIHQWPATLVQPVGSPLSLECTVEGTSNPNLYWYRQAAGRGLQLLFYSVGIGQISSEVPQNLSASRPQDRQFILSSKKLLLSDSGFYLCAWRWRGLAFGGELFFGEGSRLTVL.

V is TRBV5-1 and J is TRBJ2-2, with a possible D match to TRBD2 (6 bases). V lost 3 bases to trimming and J lost 1 base, with 19 bases between them. CDR1 SGHRS and CDR2 YFSETQ come from the germline V gene. The CDR3 covers 18 residues. CDR3 DNA sequence: TGCGCCAGCAGCTCCCGCTCGCCGACTAGTGGGAACACCGGGGAGCTGTTTTTT. Its translation: CASSSRSPTSGNTGELFF. Full variable domain (outside the CDR3, taken from reference TRBV5-1 and TRBJ2-2): KAGVTQTPRYLIKTRGQQVTLSCSPISGHRSVSWYQQTPGQGLQFLFEYFSETQRNKGNFPGRFSGRQFSNSRSEMNVSTLELGDSALYLCASSSRSPTSGNTGELFFGEGSRLTVL.

The rearrangement joins TRBV6-5 to TRBJ2-4; a weak D match, TRBD1 (5 bases). CDR1 and CDR2 (germline): MNHEY, SVGAGI. V lost 6 bases and J 1 base, leaving 13 bases between the germline ends. The CDR3 contains 15 residues. The CDR3 DNA sequence: TGTGCCAGCAGGGACACCGCGAGGGCCAAAAACATTCAGTACTTC. Its translation: CASRDTARAKNIQYF.

CDR3 sequence: CASSLETRLAGTQYF. The CDR3 coding sequence is TGTGCCAGCAGCCTGGAGACTAGACTCGCGGGGACCCAGTACTTC. The chain recombines TRBV2 with TRBJ2-5; TRBD2 is a possible D gene (6 bases). From germline, CDR1 is SNHLY and CDR2 FYNNEI. Trimming shortened V by 6 bases and J by 7 bases, and 21 bases separated the two germline ends. The CDR3 loop spans 15 amino acids.

The V call is TRBV7-2, the J call TRBJ1-4; the match to TRBD1 covers 7 bases. The ends lost 5 bases at V and 0 bases at J; junction bases unmatched: 6. Germline values: CDR1 SGHTA, CDR2 FQGNSA. The length of the CDR3 is 16 residues. The CDR3 DNA sequence: TGTGCCAGCAGCCTCGTGACAGGGCCAACTAATGAAAAACTGTTTTTT. Its protein product is CASSLVTGPTNEKLFF.

The V call is TRBV20-1, the J call TRBJ1-5; D possibly corresponds to TRBD1 (6 bases). The CDR3 contains 14 residues. V lost 3 bases and J lost 3, with 12 bases in between. Germline CDR1 is DFQATT and CDR2 is SNEGSKA (reference sequence). DNA for the CDR3: TGCAGTGCTAGTTCAGGGGATCTCAATCAGCCCCAGCATTTT. This codes for CSASSGDLNQPQHF.

The V and J genes are TRBV5-1 and TRBJ2-7; D is uncertain. CDR1 SGHRS and CDR2 YFSETQ come from the germline V gene. Trimming cost V 0 bases and J 2 bases, with 9 bases left between them. This CDR3 contains 14 residues. CDR3 in DNA: TGCGCCAGCAGCTTGGGCTTGGGCACCTACGAGCAGTACTTC. Protein: CASSLGLGTYEQYF. The complete variable domain, with remaining parts taken from reference TRBV5-1 and TRBJ2-7, reads KAGVTQTPRYLIKTRGQQVTLSCSPISGHRSVSWYQQTPGQGLQFLFEYFSETQRNKGNFPGRFSGRQFSNSRSEMNVSTLELGDSALYLCASSLGLGTYEQYFGPGTRLTVT.

The chain uses TRBV5-4 and TRBJ2-5; D not certain. The CDR3 extends over 13 amino acids. From germline, CDR1 is SGHNT and CDR2 YYREEE (reference sequence). The ends were cut back, 4 bases at V and 4 bases at J, with 11 bases in the middle. CDR3 amino acids: CASSLRMGETQYF. CDR3 bases: TGTGCCAGCAGCCTGAGGATGGGAGAGACCCAGTACTTC.

The chain recombines TRBV6-6 with TRBJ1-2, with a weak D call TRBD1 (5 bases). Trimming removed 7 bases at V and 8 bases at J, with 17 bases between. The CDR3 runs 13 residues. Germline assignment: CDR1 MNHNY and CDR2 SVGAGI (reference sequence). CDR3 sequence (DNA): TGTGCCAGCACCTCGTCAGGGCCCCCCGGCTACACCTTC. Residues: CASTSSGPPGYTF.

This sequence joins TRBV6-5 and TRBJ1-4, with 7 nucleotides matching TRBD1. The CDR3 runs 15 residues. Germline CDR1 reads MNHEY; CDR2 reads SVGAGI. J gave up 10 bases and V 6 bases, and 14 bases lay outside the gene matches. The chain's CDR3 is CASRTLGTEFRKLFF. In DNA form, the CDR3 reads TGTGCCAGCAGGACCCTCGGGACAGAGTTTCGAAAACTGTTTTTT.

A single count supports this clone. The rearrangement uses TRBV6-6 and TRBJ2-7, with D perhaps TRBD1 (6 bases). Germline V CDR1 and CDR2: MNHNY, SVGAGI (reference sequence). The V gene lost 2 bases and the J gene lost 5 bases, with 10 bases spanning the gap. The CDR3 consists of 13 residues. Here the CDR3 DNA reads TGTGCCAGCAGTTACGGGACAACCCACGAGCAGTACTTC. This encodes CASSYGTTHEQYF.

This clone was detected only a few times. The chain recombines TRBV5-4 with TRBJ1-5; perhaps TRBD1 as D (5 bases). Germline CDR1 and CDR2: SGHNT and YYREEE (reference sequence). The CDR3 extends over 15 amino acids. Trimming took off 2 bases at V and 7 bases at J, with 16 bases between the two ends. The CDR3 loop reads CASSLNGQGTQPQHF. The DNA of the CDR3 is TGTGCCAGCAGCTTAAATGGGCAGGGAACACAGCCCCAGCATTTT. The whole variable domain, filled in from reference TRBV5-4 and TRBJ1-5, reads ETGVTQSPTHLIKTRGQQVTLRCSSQSGHNTVSWYQQALGQGPQFIFQYYREEENGRGNFPPRFSGLQFPNYSSELNVNALELDDSALYLCASSLNGQGTQPQHFGDGTRLSIL.

This rearrangement joins TRBV7-2 to TRBJ1-1; D remains unclear. V lost 3 bases to trimming and J lost 6 bases, with 11 bases between them. Germline V lookup: CDR1 SGHTA, CDR2 FQGNSA. This CDR3 is built from 13 residues. CDR3 nucleotide sequence: TGTGCCAGCAGCTTTGGAGTCCTCCCTGAAGCTTTCTTT. Translating gives CASSFGVLPEAFF. The entire variable domain, with the rest obtained from reference TRBV7-2 and TRBJ1-1, is as follows: GAGVSQSPSNKVTEKGKDVELRCDPISGHTALYWYRQSLGQGLEFLIYFQGNSAPDKSGLPSDRFSAERTGGSVSTLTIQRTQQEDSAVYLCASSFGVLPEAFFGQGTRLTVV.

This clone was seen a few times. The chain uses TRBV6-2 or TRBV6-3 and TRBJ1-2; D call uncertain. This CDR3 is built from 15 residues. Trimming shortened V by 2 bases and J by 4 bases, and 14 bases separated the two germline ends. CDR1 and CDR2 (germline): MNHEY, SVGEGT. This CDR3 is CASSYNGGRLYGYTF. The CDR3 coding sequence is TGTGCCAGCAGTTACAACGGCGGGAGGCTCTATGGCTACACCTTC.

The CDR3 protein is CSASSLNYGYTF. In DNA, the CDR3 is TGCAGTGCTAGTTCCCTCAACTATGGCTACACCTTC. The J gene is TRBJ1-2, the V gene TRBV20-1; D remains ambiguous. Trimming cost V 3 bases and J 2 bases, with 7 bases left between them. The length of the CDR3 is 12 residues. Germline V CDR1 and CDR2: DFQATT, SNEGSKA (reference sequence).